This T cell receptor beta chain was sequenced in a study of CD4+ T cells in melanoma. Study conclusions and caveats: In melanoma, neoantigen-specific CD4+ T cells reportedly differed in differentiation state.

Here immunoSEQ multiplex PCR was the method, and the copy in TCRdb shows in-frame clones only, minus some. The data contain fewer than 20,000 clones, more than 70% of them singletons. Germline CDR1 is KGHSH and CDR2 is LQKENI. CDR3 size: 15 residues. The trim removed 5 bases at V and 5 bases at J, leaving 5 bases unmatched. This clone came up a few times. The antigen is undetermined. The genes are TRBV18 and TRBJ1-4; 10 bases map to TRBD1. The sequencing sample was made of cells from a culture (not recorded whether cultured in vitro). The sequence came from a human donor with melanoma. The CDR3: CASSSDRGPNEKLFF. The CDR3 DNA follows: TGTGCCAGCTCAAGTGACAGGGGGCCGAATGAAAAACTGTTTTTT.